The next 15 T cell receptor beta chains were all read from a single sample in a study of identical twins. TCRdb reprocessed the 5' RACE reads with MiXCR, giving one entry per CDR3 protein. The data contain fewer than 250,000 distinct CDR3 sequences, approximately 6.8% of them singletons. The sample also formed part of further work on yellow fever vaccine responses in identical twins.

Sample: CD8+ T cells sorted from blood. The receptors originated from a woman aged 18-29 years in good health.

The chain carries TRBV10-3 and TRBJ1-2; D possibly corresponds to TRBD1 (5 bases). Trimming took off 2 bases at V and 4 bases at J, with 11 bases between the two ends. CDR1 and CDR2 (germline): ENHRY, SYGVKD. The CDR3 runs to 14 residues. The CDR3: CAISEGQGGYGYTF. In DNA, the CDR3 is TGTGCCATCAGTGAGGGTCAGGGCGGCTATGGCTACACCTTC.

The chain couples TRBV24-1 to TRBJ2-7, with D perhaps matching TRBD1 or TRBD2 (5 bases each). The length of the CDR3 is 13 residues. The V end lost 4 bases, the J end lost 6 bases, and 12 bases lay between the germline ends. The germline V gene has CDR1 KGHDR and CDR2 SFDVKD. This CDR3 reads CATSEGTSGEQYF. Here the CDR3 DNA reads TGTGCCACCAGTGAGGGGACCTCCGGCGAGCAGTACTTC.

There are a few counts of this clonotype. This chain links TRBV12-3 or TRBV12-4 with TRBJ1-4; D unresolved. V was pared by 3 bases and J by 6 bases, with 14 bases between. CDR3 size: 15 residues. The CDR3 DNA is TGTGCCAGCAGTTTTGATGGGTTGCGGGATGAAAAACTGTTTTTT. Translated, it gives CASSFDGLRDEKLFF.

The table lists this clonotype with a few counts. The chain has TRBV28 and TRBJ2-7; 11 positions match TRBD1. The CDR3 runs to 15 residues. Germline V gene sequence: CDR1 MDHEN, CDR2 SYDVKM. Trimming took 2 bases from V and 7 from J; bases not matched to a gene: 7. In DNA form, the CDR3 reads TGTGCCAGCAGTTTACCCGGACAGGGGGCGTGGGAGCAGTACGTC. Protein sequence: CASSLPGQGAWEQYV.

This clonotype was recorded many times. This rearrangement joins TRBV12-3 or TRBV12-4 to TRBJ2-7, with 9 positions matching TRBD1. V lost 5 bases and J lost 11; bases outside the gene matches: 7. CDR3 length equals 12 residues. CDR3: CASSRGGQGEYF. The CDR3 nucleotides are TGTGCCAGCAGTCGTGGGGGACAGGGAGAGTACTTC.

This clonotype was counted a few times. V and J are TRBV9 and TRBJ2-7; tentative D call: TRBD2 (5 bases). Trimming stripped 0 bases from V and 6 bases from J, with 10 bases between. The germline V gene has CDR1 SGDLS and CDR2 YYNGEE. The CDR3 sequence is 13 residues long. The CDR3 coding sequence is TGTGCCAGCAGCGTAGGGACCGAGGGCGAGCAGTACTTC. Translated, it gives CASSVGTEGEQYF.

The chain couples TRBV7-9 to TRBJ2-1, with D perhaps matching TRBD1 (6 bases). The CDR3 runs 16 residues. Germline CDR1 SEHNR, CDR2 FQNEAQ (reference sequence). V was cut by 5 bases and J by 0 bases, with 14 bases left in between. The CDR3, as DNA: TGTGCCAGCAGCCCAAGACAGGTGGACTCCTACAATGAGCAGTTCTTC. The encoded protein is CASSPRQVDSYNEQFF. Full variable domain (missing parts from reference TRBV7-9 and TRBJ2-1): DTGVSQNPRHKITKRGQNVTFRCDPISEHNRLYWYRQTLGQGPEFLTYFQNEAQLEKSRLLSDRFSAERPKGSFSTLEIQRTEQGDSAMYLCASSPRQVDSYNEQFFGPGTRLTVL.

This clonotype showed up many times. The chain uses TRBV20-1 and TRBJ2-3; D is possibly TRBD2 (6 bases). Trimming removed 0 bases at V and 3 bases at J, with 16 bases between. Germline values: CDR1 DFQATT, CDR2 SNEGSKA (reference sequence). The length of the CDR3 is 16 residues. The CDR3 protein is CSARDLPGRQTDTQYF. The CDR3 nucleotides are TGCAGTGCTAGAGATCTCCCGGGGAGGCAGACAGATACGCAGTATTTT.

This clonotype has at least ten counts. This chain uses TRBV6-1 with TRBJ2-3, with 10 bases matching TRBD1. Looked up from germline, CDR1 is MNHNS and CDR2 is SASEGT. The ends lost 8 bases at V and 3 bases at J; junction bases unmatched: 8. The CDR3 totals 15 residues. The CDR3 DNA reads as TGTGCCAGCTCCGAAGGACAGGGGGAAACAGATACGCAGTATTTT. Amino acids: CASSEGQGETDTQYF.

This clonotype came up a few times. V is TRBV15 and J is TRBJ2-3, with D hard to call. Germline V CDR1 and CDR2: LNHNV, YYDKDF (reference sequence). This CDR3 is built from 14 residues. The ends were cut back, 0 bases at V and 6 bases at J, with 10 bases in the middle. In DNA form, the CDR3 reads TGTGCCACCAGCAGAGATGGAAGTCCGGATACGCAGTATTTT. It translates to CATSRDGSPDTQYF.

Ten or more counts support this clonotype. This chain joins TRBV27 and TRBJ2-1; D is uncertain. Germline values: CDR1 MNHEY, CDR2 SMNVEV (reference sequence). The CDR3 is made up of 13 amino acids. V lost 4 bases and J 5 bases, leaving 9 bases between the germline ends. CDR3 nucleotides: TGTGCCAGCAGTTCCTCTTTCGACAATGAGCAGTTCTTC. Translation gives CASSSSFDNEQFF.

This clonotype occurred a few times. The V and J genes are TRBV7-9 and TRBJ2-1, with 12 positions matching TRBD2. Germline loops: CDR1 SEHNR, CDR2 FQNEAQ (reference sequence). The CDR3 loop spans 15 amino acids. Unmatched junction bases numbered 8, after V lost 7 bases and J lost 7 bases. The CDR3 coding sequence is TGTGCCAGCATCCTACTAGCGGGAGGCCCTAATGAGCAGTTCTTC. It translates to CASILLAGGPNEQFF. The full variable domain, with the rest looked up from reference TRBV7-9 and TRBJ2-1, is DTGVSQNPRHKITKRGQNVTFRCDPISEHNRLYWYRQTLGQGPEFLTYFQNEAQLEKSRLLSDRFSAERPKGSFSTLEIQRTEQGDSAMYLCASILLAGGPNEQFFGPGTRLTVL.

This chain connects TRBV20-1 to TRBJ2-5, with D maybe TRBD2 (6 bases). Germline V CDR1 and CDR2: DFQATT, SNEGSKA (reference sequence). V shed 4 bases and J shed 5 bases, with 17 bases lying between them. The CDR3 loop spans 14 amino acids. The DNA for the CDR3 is TGCAGTGCTAAAGAAACGGGGGAGATGGAGACCCAGTACTTC. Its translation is CSAKETGEMETQYF.

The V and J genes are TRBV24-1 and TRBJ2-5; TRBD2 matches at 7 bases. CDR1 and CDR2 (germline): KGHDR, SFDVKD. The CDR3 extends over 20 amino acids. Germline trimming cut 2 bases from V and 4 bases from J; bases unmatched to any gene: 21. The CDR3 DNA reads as TGTGCCACCAGTGATTCGCAGCGGGTAGCTGGGAGGGGTGCGATAGAGACCCAGTACTTC. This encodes CATSDSQRVAGRGAIETQYF.

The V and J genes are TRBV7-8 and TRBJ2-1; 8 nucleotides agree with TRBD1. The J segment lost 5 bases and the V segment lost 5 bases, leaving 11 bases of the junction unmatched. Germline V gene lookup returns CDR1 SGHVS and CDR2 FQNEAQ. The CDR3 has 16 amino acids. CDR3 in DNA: TGTGCCAGCAGCCCTAGACGGGACAGGCGTAACAATGAGCAGTTCTTC. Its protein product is CASSPRRDRRNNEQFF.